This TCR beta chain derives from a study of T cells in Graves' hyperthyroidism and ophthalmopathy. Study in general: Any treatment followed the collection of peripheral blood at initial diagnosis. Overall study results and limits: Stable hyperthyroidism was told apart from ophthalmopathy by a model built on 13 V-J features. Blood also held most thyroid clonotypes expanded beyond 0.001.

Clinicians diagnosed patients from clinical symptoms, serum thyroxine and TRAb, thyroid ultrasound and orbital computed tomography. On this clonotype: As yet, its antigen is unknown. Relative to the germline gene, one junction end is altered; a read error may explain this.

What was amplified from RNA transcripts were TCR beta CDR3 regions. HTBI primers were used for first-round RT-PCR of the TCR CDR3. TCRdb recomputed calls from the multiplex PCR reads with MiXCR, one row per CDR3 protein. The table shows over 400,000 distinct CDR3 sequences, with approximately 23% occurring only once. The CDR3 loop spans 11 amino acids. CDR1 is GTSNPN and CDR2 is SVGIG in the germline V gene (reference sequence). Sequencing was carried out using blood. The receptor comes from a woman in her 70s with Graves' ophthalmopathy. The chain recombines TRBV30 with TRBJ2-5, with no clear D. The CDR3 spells CAWSSQGTQYF. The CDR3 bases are TGTGCCTGGAGTTCTCAAGGGACCCAGTACTTC.